This T cell receptor (beta chain) came from a study of OX40 agonist ivuxolimab in advanced cancers. Study details: Each patient was given ivuxolimab into a vein every 2 weeks, at 0.01 to 10 mg/kg. Males comprised over 80% of the group, whose mean age was approximately 62 years (range roughly 23 to 80).

The assay was immunoSEQ multiplex PCR, and TCRdb's table has in-frame clones only and misses some. This table holds over 50,000 clones, around 92% found once. The cohort excluded patients with autoimmune disease history or systemic immunosuppression. Researchers took blood at baseline, on cycle 4 day 1, and on cycle 7 day 1. Sequenced material: CD4+ or CD8+ T cells sorted from blood, taken in a trial of the OX40 agonist ivuxolimab. The TCR was taken from an adult with an advanced solid tumor such as melanoma, head and neck, liver or kidney cancer.

The CDR3 coding sequence is TGTGCCAGCAGCTTACTAGGAGAGCCCCAGCATTTT. This translates into CASSLLGEPQHF. The rearrangement joins TRBV11-2 to TRBJ1-5; unclear D gene. The CDR3 has 12 amino acids. The germline V and J ends were trimmed by 2 bases and 8 bases, with 7 bases remaining between them. Looked up from germline, CDR1 is SGHAT and CDR2 is FQNNGV.